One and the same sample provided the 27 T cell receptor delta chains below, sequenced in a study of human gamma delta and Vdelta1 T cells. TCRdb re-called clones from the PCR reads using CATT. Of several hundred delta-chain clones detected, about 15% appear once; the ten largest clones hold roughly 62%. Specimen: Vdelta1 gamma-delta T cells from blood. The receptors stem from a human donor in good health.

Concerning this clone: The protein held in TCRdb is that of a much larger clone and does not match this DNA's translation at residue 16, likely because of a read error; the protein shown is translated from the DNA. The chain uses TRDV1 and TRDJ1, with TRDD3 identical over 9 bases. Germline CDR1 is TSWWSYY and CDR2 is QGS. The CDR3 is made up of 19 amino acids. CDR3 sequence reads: CALDQGSGGYLKSTDNLIF. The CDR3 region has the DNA TGTGCTCTTGACCAAGGGTCCGGGGGATACCTAAAGAGCACCGATAACCTCATCTTT.

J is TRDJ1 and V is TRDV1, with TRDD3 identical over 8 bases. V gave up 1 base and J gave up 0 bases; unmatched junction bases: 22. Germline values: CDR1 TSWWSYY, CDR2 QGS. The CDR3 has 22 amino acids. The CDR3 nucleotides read TGTGCTCTTGGGGAACGAAAGTCGATGATAAGGGTGTACTGGGGGTACACCGATAAACTCATCTTT. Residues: CALGERKSMIRVYWGYTDKLIF.

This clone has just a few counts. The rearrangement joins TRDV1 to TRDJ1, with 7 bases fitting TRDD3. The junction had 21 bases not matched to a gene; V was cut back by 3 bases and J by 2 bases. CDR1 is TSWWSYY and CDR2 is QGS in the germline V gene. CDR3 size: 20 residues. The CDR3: CALGDYSPTEGDSTTDKLIF. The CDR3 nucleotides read TGTGCTCTTGGGGACTATTCCCCGACTGAGGGGGATTCCACGACCGATAAACTCATCTTT.

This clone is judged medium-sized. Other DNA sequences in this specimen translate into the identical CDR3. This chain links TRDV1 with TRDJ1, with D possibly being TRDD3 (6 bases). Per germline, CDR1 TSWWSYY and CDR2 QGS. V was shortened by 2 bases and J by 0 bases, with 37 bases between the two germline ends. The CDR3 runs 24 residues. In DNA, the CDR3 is TGTGCTCTTGGGGAAATCGTAGGACCTCTGTACCTACTGGGCCAATATGGGTACACCGATAAACTCATCTTT. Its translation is CALGEIVGPLYLLGQYGYTDKLIF.

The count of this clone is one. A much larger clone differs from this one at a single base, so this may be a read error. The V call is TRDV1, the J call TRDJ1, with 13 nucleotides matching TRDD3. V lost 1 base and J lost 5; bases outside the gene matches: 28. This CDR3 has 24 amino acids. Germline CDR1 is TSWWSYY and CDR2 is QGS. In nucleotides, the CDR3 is TGTGCTCTTGGGGAACCTAAGGTTATGGGCTTGGAGCCAAGTACTGGGGGATACGCGGATAAACTCATCTTT. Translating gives CALGEPKVMGLEPSTGGYADKLIF.

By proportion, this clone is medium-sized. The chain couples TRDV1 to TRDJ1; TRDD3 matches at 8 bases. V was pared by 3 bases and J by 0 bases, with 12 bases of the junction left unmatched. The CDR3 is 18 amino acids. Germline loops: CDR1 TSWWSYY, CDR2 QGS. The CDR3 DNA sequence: TGTGCTCTTGGGGAGGCCTCCCTACTGGGGGTTTACACCGATAAACTCATCTTT. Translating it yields CALGEASLLGVYTDKLIF.

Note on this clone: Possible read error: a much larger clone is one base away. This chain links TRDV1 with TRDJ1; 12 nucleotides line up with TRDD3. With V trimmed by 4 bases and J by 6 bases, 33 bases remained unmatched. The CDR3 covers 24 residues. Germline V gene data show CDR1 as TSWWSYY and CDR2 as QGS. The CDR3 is CALGVEVSDSLRKPGGYAFNKLIF. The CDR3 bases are TGTGCTCTTGGGGTGGAGGTCTCTGATAGCCTCCGAAAACCTGGGGGATACGCTTTCAATAAACTCATCTTT.

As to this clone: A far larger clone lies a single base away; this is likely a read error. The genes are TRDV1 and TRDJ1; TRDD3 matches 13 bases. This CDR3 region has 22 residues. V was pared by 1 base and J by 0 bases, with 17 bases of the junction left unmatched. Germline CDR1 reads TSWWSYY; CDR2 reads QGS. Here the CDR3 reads CALGEPPTYWGIRRAYTDKLIF. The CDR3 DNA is TGTGCTCTTGGGGAACCCCCCACTTACTGGGGGATACGAAGGGCGTACACCGATAAACTCATCTTT.

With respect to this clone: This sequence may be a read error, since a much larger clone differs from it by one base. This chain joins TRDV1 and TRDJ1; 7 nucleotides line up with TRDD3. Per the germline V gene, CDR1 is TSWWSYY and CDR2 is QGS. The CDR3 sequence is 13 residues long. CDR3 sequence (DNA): TGTGCTCTTGGGACTGGGGTCACCAATAAACTCATCTTT. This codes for CALGTGVTNKLIF.

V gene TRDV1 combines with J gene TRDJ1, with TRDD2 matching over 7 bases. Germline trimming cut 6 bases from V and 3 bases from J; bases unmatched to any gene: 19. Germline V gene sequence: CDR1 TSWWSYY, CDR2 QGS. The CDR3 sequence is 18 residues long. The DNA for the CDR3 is TGTGCTCTTGGTGCCATTTTCCTACGCTCACGGGGACCCGATAAACTCATCTTT. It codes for CALGAIFLRSRGPDKLIF.

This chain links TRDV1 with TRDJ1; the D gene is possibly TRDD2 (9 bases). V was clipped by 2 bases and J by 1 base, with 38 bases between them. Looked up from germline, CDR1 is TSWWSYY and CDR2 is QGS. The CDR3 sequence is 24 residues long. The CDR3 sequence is CALGEGPFLHSGGLYLGVTDKLIF. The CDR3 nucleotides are TGTGCTCTTGGGGAAGGTCCCTTCCTACACTCTGGGGGACTCTATCTCGGGGTCACCGATAAACTCATCTTT.

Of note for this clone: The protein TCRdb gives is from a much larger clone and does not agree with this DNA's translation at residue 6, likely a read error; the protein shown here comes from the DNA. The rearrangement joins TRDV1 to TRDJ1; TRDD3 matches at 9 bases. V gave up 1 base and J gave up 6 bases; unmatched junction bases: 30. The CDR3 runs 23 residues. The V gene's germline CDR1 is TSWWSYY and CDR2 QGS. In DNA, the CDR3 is TGTGCTCTTGGGGAACCAAGCGACCCGATTTGGCAGGTAAAATCGTGGGGGATAAATAAACTCATCTTT. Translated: CALGEPSDPIWQVKSWGINKLIF.

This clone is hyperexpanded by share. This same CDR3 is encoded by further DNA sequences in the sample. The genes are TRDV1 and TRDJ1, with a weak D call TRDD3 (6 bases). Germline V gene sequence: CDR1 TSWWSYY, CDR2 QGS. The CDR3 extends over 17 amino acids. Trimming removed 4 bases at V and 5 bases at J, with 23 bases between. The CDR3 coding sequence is TGTGCTCTTGGGGTCCCTTCGAAAAGTACTGGGTTGGATAAACTCATCTTT. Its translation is CALGVPSKSTGLDKLIF.

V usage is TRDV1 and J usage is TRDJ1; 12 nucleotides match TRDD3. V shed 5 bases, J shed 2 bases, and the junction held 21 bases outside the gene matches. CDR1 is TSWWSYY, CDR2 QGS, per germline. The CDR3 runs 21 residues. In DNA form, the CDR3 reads TGTGCTCTTGGGCTTCCTAGGCCACTGGGGGATACTCCCTTAGGGACCGATAAACTCATCTTT. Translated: CALGLPRPLGDTPLGTDKLIF.

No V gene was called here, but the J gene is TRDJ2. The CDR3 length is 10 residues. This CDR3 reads CSALTAQLFF. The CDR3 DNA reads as TGTAGTGCTTTGACAGCACAACTCTTCTTT.

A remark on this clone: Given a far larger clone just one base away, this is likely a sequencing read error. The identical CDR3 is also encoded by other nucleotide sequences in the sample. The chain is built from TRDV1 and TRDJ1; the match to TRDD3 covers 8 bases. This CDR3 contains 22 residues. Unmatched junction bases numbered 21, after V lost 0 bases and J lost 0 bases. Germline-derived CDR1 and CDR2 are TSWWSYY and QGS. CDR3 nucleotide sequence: TGTGCTCTTGGGGAACTCGGGGCGCCCCCAGTACTGGGGGGAACGTACACCGATAAACTCATCTTT. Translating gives CALGELGAPPVLGGTYTDKLIF.

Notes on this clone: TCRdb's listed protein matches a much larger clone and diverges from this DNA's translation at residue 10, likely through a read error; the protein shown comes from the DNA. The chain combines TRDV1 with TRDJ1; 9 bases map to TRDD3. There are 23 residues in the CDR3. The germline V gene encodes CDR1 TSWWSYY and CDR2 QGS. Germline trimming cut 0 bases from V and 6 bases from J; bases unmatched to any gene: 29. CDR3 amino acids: CALGELSDPMWQVKSWGINKLIF. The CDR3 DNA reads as TGTGCTCTTGGGGAACTAAGCGACCCGATGTGGCAGGTAAAATCGTGGGGGATAAATAAACTCATCTTT.

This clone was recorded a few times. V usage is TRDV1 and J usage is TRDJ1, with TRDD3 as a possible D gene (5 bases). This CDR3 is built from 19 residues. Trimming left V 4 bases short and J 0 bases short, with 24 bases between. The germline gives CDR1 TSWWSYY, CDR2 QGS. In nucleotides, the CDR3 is TGTGCTCTTGGGGCCTTGGGCTACGTCGGGGAGCAGTACACCGATAAACTCATCTTT. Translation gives CALGALGYVGEQYTDKLIF.

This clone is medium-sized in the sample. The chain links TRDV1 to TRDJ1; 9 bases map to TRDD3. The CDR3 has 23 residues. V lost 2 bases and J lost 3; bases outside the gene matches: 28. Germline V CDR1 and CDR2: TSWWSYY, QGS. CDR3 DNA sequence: TGTGCTCTTGGGGAAAATAAAGTGGGCACCTCCAGGTGGGGGATAAGGTACCCCGATAAACTCATCTTT. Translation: CALGENKVGTSRWGIRYPDKLIF.

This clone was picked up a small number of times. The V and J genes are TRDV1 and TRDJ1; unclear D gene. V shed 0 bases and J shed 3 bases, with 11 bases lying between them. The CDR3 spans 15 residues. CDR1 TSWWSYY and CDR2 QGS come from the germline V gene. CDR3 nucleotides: TGTGCTCTTGGGGAACTCTCACGGGCCGCCGATAAACTCATCTTT. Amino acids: CALGELSRAADKLIF.

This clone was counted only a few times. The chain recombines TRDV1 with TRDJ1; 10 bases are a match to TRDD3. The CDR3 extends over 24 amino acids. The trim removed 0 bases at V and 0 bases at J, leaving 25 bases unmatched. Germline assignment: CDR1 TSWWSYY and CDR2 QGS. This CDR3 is CALGELHFLSPYWGIPKYTDKLIF. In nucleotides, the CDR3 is TGTGCTCTTGGGGAACTTCATTTCCTAAGCCCGTACTGGGGGATCCCGAAGTACACCGATAAACTCATCTTT.

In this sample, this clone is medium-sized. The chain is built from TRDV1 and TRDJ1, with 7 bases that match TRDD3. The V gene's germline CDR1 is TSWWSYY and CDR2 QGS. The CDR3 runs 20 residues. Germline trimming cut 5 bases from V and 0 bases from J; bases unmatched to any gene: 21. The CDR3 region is CALGPLPAQAGGSYTDKLIF. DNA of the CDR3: TGTGCTCTTGGGCCGTTGCCTGCCCAGGCTGGGGGTTCCTACACCGATAAACTCATCTTT.

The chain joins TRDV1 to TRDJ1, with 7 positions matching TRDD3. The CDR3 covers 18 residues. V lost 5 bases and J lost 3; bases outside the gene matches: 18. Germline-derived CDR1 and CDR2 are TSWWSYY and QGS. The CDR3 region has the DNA TGTGCTCTTGGGTTGCGAGGGGCTCCCTGGGGGCCCCCCGATAAACTCATCTTT. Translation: CALGLRGAPWGPPDKLIF.

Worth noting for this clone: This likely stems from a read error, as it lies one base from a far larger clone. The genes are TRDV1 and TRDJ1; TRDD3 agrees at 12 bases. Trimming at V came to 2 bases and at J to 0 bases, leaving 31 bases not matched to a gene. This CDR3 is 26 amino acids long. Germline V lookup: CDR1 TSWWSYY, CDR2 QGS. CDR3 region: CALGEIISRRQIIVTGGYMYTDKLIF. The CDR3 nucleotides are TGTGCTCTTGGGGAAATAATTTCCCGTAGACAGATTATCGTGACTGGGGGATACATGTACACCGATAAACTCATCTTT.

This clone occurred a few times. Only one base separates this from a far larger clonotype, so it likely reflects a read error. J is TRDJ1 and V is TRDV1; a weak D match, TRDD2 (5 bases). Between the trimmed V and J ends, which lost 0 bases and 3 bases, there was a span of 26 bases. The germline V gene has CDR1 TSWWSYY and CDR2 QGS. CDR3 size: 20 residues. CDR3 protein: CALGELLPSQLPLYADKLIF. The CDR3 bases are TGTGCTCTTGGGGAACTCCTCCCTTCTCAACTTCCCTTGTACGCCGATAAACTCATCTTT.

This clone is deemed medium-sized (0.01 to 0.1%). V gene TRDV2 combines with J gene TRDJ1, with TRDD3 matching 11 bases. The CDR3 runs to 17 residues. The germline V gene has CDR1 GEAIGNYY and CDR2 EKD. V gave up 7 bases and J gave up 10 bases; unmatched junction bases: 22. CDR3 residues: CAWVTSTGGYDAGILIF. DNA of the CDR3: TGTGCCTGGGTTACGTCAACTGGGGGATATGATGCGGGAATACTCATCTTT.

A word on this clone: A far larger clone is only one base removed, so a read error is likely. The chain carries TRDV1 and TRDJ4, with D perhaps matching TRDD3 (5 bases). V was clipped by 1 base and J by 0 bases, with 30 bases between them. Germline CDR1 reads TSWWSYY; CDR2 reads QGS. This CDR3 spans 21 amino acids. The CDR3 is CALGERLANPRYRGISRPLIF. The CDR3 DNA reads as TGTGCTCTTGGGGAACGGCTAGCTAACCCCCGATACCGGGGAATTTCCAGACCCCTGATCTTT.